The clone carrying this T cell receptor (beta chain) has a single count. The data are from a study of blood T cells in healthy people across ages. With a J-beta primer mix and a sample-barcoded 5' primer, a second PCR ran about 7 to 11 cycles. TCRdb reanalysed the 5' RACE reads using MiXCR and keeps one entry per CDR3 protein. The sample has 500,000 to 650,000 distinct CDR3 sequences, roughly a quarter seen once. The CDR3 extends over 14 amino acids. Trimming cost V 5 bases and J 9 bases, with 19 bases left between them. Per germline, CDR1 SGHVS and CDR2 FQNEAQ. The sample also formed part of further work on T cells of mothers and their children. As that study records: It was found that thymic selection shapes TCR recombination output similarly in related and unrelated pairs.

The sequence derives from a boy between 2 and 10 years old in good health. The gene calls are TRBV7-8 and TRBJ2-5, with D unclear. Sequencing used blood. This CDR3 reads CASSPSPAQLAQYF. DNA for the CDR3: TGTGCCAGCAGCCCCAGTCCAGCGCAGTTGGCCCAGTACTTC.